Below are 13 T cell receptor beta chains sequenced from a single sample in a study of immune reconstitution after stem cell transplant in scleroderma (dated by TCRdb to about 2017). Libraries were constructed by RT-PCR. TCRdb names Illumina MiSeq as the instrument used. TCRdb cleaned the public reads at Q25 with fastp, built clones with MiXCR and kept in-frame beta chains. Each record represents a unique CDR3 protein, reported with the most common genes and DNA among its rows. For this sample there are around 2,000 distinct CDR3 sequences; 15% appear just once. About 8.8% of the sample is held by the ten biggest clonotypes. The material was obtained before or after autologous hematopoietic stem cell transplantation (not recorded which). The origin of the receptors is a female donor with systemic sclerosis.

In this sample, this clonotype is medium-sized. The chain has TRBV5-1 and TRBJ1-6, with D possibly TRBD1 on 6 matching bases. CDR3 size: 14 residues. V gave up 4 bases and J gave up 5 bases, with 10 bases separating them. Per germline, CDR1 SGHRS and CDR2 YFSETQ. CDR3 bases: TGCGCCAGCAGCCGTCAGGGGCATAATTCACCCCTCCACTTT. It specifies CASSRQGHNSPLHF.

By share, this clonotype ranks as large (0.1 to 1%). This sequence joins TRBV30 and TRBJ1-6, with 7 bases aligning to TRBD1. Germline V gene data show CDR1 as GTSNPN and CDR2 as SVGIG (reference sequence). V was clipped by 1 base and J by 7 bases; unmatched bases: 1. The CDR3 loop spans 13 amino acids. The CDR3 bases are TGTGCCTGGAGTGAGACAGGGAATTCACCCCTCCACTTT. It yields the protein CAWSETGNSPLHF.

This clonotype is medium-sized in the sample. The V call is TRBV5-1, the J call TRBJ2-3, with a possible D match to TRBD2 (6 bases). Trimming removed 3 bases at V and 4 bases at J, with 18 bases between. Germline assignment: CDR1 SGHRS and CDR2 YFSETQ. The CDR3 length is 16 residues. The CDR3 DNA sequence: TGCGCCAGCAGCTCGAGACTAGGAGGGAGCTCAGATACGCAGTATTTT. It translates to CASSSRLGGSSDTQYF.

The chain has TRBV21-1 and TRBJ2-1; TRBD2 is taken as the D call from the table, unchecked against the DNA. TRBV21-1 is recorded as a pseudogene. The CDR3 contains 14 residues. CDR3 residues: CASTRTNSNSEQFF. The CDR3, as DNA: TGTGCCAGCACCCGGACTAACAGCAACAGTGAGCAGTTCTTC.

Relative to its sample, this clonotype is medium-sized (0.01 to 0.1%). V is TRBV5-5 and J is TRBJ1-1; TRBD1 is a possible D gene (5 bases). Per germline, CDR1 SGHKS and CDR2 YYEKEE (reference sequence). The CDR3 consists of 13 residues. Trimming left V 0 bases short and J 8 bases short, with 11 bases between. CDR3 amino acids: CASSLVAGREAFF. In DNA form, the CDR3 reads TGTGCCAGCAGCTTGGTAGCAGGGAGGGAAGCTTTCTTT.

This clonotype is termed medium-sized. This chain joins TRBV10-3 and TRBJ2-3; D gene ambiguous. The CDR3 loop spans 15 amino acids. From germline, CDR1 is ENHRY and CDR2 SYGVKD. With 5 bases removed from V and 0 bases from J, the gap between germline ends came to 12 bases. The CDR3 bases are TGTGCCATCAGTCCCACCCAGCTTAGCACAGATACGCAGTATTTT. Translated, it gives CAISPTQLSTDTQYF.

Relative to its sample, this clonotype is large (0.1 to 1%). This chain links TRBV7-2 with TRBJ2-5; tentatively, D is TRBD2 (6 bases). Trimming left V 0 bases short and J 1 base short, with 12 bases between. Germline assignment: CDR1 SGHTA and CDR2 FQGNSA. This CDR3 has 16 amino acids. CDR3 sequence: CASSLAGRTLQETQYF. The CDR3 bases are TGTGCCAGCAGCTTAGCAGGGAGGACACTCCAAGAGACCCAGTACTTC.

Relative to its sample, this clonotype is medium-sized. The CDR3 bases are TGCGCCAGCAGCGGATCGGACGGACACCTCTATGGCTACACCTTC. It yields the protein CASSGSDGHLYGYTF. The chain carries TRBV5-1 and TRBJ1-2; a possible D gene is TRBD1 (5 bases). CDR1 is SGHRS and CDR2 is YFSETQ in the germline V gene. The CDR3 consists of 15 residues. The ends were cut back, 4 bases at V and 4 bases at J, with 17 bases in the middle.

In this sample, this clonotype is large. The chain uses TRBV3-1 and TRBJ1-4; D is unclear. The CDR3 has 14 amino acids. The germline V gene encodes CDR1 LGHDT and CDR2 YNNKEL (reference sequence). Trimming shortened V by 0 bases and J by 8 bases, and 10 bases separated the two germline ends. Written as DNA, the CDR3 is TGTGCCAGCAGCCAAGACTGGGTTACAGAAAAACTGTTTTTT. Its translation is CASSQDWVTEKLFF.

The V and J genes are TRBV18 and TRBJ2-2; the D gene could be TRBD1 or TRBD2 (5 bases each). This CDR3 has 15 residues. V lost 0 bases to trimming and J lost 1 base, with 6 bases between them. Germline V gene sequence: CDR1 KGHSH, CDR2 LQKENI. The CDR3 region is CASSPPGVNTGELFF. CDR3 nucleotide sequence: TGTGCCAGCTCACCACCGGGGGTGAACACCGGGGAGCTGTTTTTT.

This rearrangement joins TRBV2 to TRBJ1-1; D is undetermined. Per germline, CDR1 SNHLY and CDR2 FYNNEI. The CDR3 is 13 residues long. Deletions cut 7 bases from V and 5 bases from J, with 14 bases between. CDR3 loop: CASKRTLGTEAFF. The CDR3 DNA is TGTGCCAGCAAGAGGACGCTGGGGACTGAAGCTTTCTTT.

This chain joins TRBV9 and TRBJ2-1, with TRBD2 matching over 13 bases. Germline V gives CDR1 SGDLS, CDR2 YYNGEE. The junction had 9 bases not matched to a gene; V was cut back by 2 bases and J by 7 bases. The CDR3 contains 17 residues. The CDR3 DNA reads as TGTGCCAGCAGCGTTACCCGGACTAGCGGGAGCAGGAATGAGCAGTTCTTC. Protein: CASSVTRTSGSRNEQFF.

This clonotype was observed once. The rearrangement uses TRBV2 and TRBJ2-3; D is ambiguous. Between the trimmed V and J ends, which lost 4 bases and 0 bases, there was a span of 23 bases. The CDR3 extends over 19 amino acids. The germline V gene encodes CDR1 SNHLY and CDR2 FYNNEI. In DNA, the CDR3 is TGTGCCAGCAGTGCCCTATGGCCCCCGCAGCGCCGAAGCACAGATACGCAGTATTTT. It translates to CASSALWPPQRRSTDTQYF.